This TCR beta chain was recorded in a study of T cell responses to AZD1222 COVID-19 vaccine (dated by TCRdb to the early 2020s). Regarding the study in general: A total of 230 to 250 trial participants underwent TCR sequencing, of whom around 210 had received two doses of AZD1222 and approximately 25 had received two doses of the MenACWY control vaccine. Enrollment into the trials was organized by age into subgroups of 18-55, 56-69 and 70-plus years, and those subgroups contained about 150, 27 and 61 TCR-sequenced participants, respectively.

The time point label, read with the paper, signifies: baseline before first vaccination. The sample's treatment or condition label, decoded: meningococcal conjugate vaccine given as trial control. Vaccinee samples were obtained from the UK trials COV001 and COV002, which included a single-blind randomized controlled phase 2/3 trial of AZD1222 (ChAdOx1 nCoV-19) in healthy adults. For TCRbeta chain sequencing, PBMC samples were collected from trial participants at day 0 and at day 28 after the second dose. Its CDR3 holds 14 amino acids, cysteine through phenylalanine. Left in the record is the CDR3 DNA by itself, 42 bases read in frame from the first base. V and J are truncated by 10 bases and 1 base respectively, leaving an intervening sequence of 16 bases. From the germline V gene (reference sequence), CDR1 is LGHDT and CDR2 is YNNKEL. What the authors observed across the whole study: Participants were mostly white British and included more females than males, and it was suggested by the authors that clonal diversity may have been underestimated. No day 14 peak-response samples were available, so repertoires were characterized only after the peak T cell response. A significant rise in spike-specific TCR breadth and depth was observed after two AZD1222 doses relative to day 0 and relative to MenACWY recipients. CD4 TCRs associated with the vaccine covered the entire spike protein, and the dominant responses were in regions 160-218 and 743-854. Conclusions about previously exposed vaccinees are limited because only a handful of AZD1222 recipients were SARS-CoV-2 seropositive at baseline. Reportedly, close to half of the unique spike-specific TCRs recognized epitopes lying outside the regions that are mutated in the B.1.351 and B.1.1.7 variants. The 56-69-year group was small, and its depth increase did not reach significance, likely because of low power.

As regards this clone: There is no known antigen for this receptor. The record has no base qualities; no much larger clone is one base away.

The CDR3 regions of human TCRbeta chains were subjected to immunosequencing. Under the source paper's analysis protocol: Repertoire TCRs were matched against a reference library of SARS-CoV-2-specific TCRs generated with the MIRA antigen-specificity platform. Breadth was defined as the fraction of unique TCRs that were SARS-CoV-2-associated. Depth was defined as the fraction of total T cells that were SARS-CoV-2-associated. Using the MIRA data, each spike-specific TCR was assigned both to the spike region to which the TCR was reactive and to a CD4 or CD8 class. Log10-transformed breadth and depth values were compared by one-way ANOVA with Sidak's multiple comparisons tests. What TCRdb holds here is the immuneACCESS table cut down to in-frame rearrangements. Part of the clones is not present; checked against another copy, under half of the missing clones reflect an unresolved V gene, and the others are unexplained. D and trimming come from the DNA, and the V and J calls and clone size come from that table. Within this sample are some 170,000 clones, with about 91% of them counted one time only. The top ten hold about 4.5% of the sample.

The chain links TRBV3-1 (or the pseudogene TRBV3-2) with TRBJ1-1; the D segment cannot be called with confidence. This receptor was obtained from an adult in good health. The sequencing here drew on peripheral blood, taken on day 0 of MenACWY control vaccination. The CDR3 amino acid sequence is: CAIRNGKSNTEAFF. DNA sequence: TGTGCCATCAGGAACGGGAAATCGAACACTGAAGCTTTCTTT.